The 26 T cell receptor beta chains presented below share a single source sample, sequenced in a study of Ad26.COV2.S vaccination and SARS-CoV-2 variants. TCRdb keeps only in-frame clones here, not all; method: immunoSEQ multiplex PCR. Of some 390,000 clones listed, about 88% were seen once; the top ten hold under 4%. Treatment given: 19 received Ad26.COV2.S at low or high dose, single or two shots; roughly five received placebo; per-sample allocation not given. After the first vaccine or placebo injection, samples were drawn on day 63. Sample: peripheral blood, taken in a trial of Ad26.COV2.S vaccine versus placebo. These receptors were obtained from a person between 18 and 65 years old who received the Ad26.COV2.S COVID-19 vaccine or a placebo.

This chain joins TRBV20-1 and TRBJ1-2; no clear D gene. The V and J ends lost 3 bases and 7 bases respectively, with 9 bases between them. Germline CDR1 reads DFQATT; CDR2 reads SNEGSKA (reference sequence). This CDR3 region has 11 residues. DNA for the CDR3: TGCAGTGCTAGTGCGGGGTTTGGCTACACCTTC. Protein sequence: CSASAGFGYTF.

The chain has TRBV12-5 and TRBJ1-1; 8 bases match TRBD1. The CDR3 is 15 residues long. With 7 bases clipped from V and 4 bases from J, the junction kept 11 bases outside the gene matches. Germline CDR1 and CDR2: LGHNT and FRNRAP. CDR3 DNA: TGTGCTAGTGCCCCTGGACAGGGAGAATCCACTGAAGCTTTCTTT. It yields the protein CASAPGQGESTEAFF.

CDR3 protein: CASSLASGVGTDTQYF. Written as DNA, the CDR3 is TGCGCCAGCAGCTTGGCCTCAGGGGTAGGCACAGATACGCAGTATTTT. The chain uses TRBV5-1 and TRBJ2-3; D possibly corresponds to TRBD1 (6 bases). Trimming shortened V by 0 bases and J by 1 base, and 12 bases separated the two germline ends. The germline V gene encodes CDR1 SGHRS and CDR2 YFSETQ. This CDR3 comprises 16 residues.

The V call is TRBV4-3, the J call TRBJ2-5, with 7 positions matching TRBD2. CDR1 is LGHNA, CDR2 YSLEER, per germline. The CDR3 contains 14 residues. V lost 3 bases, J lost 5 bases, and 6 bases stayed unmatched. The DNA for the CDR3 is TGCGCCAGCAGCCAGAATTACGGGAGGGAGACCCAGTACTTC. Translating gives CASSQNYGRETQYF.

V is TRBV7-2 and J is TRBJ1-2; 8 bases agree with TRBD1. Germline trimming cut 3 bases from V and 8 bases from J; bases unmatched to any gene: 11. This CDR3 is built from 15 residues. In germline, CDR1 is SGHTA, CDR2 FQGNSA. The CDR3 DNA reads TGTGCCAGCAGCTTTCCTGTCGGACAGGGCCGGGGCTACACCTTC. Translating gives CASSFPVGQGRGYTF.

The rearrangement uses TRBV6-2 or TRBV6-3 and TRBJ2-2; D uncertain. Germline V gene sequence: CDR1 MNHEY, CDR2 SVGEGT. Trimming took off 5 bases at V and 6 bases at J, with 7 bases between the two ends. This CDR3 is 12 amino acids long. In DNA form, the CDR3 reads TGTGCCAGCAGTAGGACCGCCGGGGAGCTGTTTTTT. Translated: CASSRTAGELFF.

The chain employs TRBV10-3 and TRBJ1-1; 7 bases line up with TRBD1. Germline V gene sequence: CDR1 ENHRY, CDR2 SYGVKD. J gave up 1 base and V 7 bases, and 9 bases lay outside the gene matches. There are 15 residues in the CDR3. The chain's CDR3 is CAIKNQGVGNTEAFF. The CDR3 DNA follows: TGTGCCATCAAGAACCAGGGGGTTGGGAACACTGAAGCTTTCTTT.

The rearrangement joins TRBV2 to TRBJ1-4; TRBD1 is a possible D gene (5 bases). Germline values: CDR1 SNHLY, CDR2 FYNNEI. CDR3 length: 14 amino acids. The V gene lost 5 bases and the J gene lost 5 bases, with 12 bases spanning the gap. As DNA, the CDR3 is TGTGCCAGCAGTCGGGGGAGCAACAATGAAAAACTGTTTTTT. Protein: CASSRGSNNEKLFF.

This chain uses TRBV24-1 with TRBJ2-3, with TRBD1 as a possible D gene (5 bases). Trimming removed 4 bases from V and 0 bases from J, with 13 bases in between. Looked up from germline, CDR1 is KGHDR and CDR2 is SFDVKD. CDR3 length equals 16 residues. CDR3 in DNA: TGTGCCACCAGTGACACCCCCAGGGCTAGCACAGATACGCAGTATTTT. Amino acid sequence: CATSDTPRASTDTQYF.

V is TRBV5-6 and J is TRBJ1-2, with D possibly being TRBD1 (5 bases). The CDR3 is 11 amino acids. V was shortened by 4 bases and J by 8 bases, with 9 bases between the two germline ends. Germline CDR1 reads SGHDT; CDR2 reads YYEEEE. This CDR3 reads CASSTRDGYTF. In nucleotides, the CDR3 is TGTGCCAGCAGCACCAGGGACGGCTACACCTTC.

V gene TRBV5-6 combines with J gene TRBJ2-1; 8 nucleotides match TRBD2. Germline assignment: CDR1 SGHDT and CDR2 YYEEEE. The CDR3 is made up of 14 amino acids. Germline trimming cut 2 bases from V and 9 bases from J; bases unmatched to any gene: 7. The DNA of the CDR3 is TGTGCCAGCAGCTTCGTCGGGGGGGTGTTTGAGCAGTTCTTC. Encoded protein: CASSFVGGVFEQFF.

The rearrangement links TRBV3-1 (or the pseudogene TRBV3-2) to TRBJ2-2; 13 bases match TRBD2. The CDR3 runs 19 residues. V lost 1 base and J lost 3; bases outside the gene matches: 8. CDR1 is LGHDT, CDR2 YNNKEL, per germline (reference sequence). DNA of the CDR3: TGTGCCAGCAGCCAAGGACGTACTGGACTAGCGGGGGACACCGGGGAGCTGTTTTTT. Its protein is CASSQGRTGLAGDTGELFF.

Written as DNA, the CDR3 is TGCGCCAGCAGCTCGATGGATAGAGGAGGTCCGGACGAGCAGTACTTC. Protein sequence: CASSSMDRGGPDEQYF. This sequence joins TRBV5-1 and TRBJ2-7, with D tentatively TRBD2 (5 bases). CDR3 size: 16 residues. The V and J ends lost 3 bases and 5 bases respectively, with 21 bases between them. Germline values: CDR1 SGHRS, CDR2 YFSETQ.

The CDR3 bases are TGTGCCAGCAGCCTAAGCGAGACCCAGTACTTC. Translating gives CASSLSETQYF. This chain uses TRBV7-8 with TRBJ2-5; no firm D call. The CDR3 sequence is 11 residues long. V was shortened by 5 bases and J by 5 bases, with 6 bases between the two germline ends. Germline V gene data show CDR1 as SGHVS and CDR2 as FQNEAQ.

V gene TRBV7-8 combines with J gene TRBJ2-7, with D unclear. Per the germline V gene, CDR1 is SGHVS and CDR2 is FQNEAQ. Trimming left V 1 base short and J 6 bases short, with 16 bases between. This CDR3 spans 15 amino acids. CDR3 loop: CASSLDGPREREQYF. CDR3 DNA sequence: TGTGCCAGCAGCTTAGACGGGCCTCGAGAACGCGAGCAGTACTTC.

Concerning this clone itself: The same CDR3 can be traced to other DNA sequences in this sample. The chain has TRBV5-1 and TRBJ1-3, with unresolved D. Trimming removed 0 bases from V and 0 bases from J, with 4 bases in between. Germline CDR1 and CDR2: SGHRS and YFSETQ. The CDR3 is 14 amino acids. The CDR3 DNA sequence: TGCGCCAGCAGCTTGGGGAGCTCTGGAAACACCATATATTTT. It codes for CASSLGSSGNTIYF.

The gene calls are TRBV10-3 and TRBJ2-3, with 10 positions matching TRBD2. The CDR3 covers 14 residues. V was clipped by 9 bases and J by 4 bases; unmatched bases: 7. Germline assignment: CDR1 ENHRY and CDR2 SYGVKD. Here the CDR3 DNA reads TGTGCCATTTCTAGCGGGGGCCTCCCAGATACGCAGTATTTT. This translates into CAISSGGLPDTQYF.

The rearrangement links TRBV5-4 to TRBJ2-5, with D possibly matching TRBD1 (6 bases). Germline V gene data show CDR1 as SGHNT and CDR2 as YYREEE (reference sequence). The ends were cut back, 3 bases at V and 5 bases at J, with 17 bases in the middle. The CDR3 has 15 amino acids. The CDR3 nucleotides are TGTGCCAGCAGCTGGGGACACTATCCGGGGGAGACCCAGTACTTC. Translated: CASSWGHYPGETQYF. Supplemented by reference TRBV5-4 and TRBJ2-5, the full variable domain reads ETGVTQSPTHLIKTRGQQVTLRCSSQSGHNTVSWYQQALGQGPQFIFQYYREEENGRGNFPPRFSGLQFPNYSSELNVNALELDDSALYLCASSWGHYPGETQYFGPGTRLLVL.

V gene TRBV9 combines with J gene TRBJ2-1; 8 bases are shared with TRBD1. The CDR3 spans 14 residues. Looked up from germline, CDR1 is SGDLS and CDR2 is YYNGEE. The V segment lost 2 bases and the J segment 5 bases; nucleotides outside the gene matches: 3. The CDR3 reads CASSVGQANNEQFF. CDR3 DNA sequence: TGTGCCAGCAGCGTGGGACAGGCAAACAATGAGCAGTTCTTC.

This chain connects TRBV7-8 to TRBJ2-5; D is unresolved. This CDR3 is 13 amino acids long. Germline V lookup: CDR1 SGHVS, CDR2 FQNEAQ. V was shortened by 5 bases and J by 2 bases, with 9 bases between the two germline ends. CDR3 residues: CASSIQNQETQYF. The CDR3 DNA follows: TGTGCCAGCAGCATACAGAATCAAGAGACCCAGTACTTC. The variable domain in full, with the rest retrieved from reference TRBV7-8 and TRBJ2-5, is GAGVSQSPRYKVAKRGQDVALRCDPISGHVSLFWYQQALGQGPEFLTYFQNEAQLDKSGLPSDRFFAERPEGSVSTLKIQRTQQEDSAVYLCASSIQNQETQYFGPGTRLLVL.

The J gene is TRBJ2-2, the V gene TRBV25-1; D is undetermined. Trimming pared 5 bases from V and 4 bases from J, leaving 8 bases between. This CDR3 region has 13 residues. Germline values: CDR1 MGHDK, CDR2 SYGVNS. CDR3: CASSNQLTGELFF. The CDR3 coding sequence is TGTGCCAGCAGTAACCAACTCACCGGGGAGCTGTTTTTT.

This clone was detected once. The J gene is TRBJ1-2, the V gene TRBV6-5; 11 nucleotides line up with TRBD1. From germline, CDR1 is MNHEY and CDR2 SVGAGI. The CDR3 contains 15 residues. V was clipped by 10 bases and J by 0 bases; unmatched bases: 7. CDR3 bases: TGTGCCACAAGACCGGGACAGGGGGCTAACTATGGCTACACCTTC. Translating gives CATRPGQGANYGYTF.

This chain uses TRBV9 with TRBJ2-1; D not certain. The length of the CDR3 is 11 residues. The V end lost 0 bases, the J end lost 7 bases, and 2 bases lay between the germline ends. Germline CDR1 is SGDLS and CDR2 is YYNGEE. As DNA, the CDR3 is TGTGCCAGCAGCGTAGCTAATGAGCAGTTCTTC. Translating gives CASSVANEQFF.

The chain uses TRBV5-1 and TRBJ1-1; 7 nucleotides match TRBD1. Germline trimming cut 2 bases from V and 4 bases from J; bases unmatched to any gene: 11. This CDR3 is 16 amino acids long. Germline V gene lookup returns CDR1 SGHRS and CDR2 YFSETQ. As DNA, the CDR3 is TGCGCCAGCAGCTTAAACACAGGGGAAGGGGTCACTGAAGCTTTCTTT. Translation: CASSLNTGEGVTEAFF.

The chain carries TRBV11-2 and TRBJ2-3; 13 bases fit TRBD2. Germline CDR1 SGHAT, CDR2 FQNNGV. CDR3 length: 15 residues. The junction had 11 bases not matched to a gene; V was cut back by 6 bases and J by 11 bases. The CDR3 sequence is CASRPSGTSGAKQYF. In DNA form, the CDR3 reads TGTGCCAGCAGACCCTCCGGGACTAGCGGGGCCAAGCAGTATTTT.

The CDR3 protein is CASSSSLREAKNIQYF. The CDR3 nucleotides are TGTGCCAGCAGTTCCTCACTCCGGGAGGCCAAAAACATTCAGTACTTC. This chain joins TRBV11-2 and TRBJ2-4; TRBD2 is a possible D gene (6 bases). Per germline, CDR1 SGHAT and CDR2 FQNNGV. This CDR3 spans 16 amino acids. Trimming removed 6 bases from V and 1 base from J, with 16 bases in between.